Shown below are 16 T cell receptor beta chains from a single sample sequenced in a study of long-term antiretroviral therapy in people with HIV. Running of the v3.0 immunoSEQ assay took place at survey level. Profiling relied on immunoSEQ multiplex PCR, and the TCRdb table lists in-frame clones only, not all of them. Altogether 25,000 to 40,000 clones are present, roughly 98% being singletons, with the ten largest covering approximately 2%. Material: unsorted PBMCs, obtained 7.6 years after starting antiretroviral therapy. The receptors were sampled from a young man with HIV.

V usage is TRBV5-6 and J usage is TRBJ1-3, with a possible D match to TRBD1 (5 bases). The CDR3 runs 15 residues. V lost 0 bases, J lost 0 bases, and 7 bases lay in between. In germline, CDR1 is SGHDT, CDR2 YYEEEE. This chain's CDR3 is CASSLGGVSGNTIYF. The CDR3 coding sequence is TGTGCCAGCAGCTTGGGGGGCGTCTCTGGAAACACCATATATTTT.

The chain combines TRBV27 with TRBJ2-1; D is perhaps TRBD2 (6 bases). V dropped 2 bases and J dropped 10 bases, with 18 bases sitting between them. The CDR3 covers 15 residues. In germline, CDR1 is MNHEY, CDR2 SMNVEV (reference sequence). The CDR3 spells CASSLTRWRDGEQFF. In DNA form, the CDR3 reads TGTGCCAGCAGTTTAACCCGTTGGCGGGACGGGGAGCAGTTCTTC.

The J gene is TRBJ1-2, the V gene TRBV25-1; no firm D call. Germline V gene sequence: CDR1 MGHDK, CDR2 SYGVNS. V was pared by 4 bases and J by 7 bases, with 10 bases between. The CDR3 sequence is 12 residues long. The CDR3 sequence: CASSVGIRGYTF. The CDR3 nucleotides are TGTGCCAGCAGTGTGGGGATTCGTGGCTACACCTTC.

This clone was detected only a few times. V and J are TRBV6-5 and TRBJ2-7, with D perhaps TRBD1 or TRBD2 (5 bases each). V dropped 8 bases and J dropped 6 bases, with 11 bases sitting between them. The CDR3 loop spans 11 amino acids. Germline CDR1 MNHEY, CDR2 SVGAGI. This chain's CDR3 is CASGTSAEQYF. The CDR3 coding sequence is TGTGCCAGCGGGACGTCCGCCGAGCAGTACTTC.

The chain is built from TRBV30 and TRBJ1-1; no definite D call. The germline V and J ends were trimmed by 5 bases and 2 bases, with 12 bases remaining between them. Germline V gene sequence: CDR1 GTSNPN, CDR2 SVGIG (reference sequence). This CDR3 spans 13 amino acids. CDR3: CAWARMRNTEAFF. The CDR3 DNA reads as TGTGCCTGGGCCCGCATGAGAAACACTGAAGCTTTCTTT.

This sequence joins TRBV11-2 and TRBJ2-7; 8 nucleotides line up with TRBD1. The germline V gene has CDR1 SGHAT and CDR2 FQNNGV. This CDR3 has 16 amino acids. Germline trimming cut 7 bases from V and 0 bases from J; bases unmatched to any gene: 11. Here the CDR3 reads CASTGNRQGTSYEQYF. The CDR3 DNA reads TGTGCCAGCACCGGGAATAGACAGGGGACCTCCTACGAGCAGTACTTC.

The chain recombines TRBV5-6 with TRBJ2-2, with a tentative D call TRBD1 (6 bases). Germline V CDR1 and CDR2: SGHDT, YYEEEE. The V and J ends lost 4 bases and 6 bases respectively, with 16 bases between them. This CDR3 has 15 residues. CDR3 sequence reads: CASSPTGKSAGELFF. The CDR3 bases are TGTGCCAGCAGCCCAACAGGGAAATCGGCCGGGGAGCTGTTTTTT. Using reference TRBV5-6 and TRBJ2-2 for the parts outside the CDR3, the full variable domain is DAGVTQSPTHLIKTRGQQVTLRCSPKSGHDTVSWYQQALGQGPQFIFQYYEEEERQRGNFPDRFSGHQFPNYSSELNVNALLLGDSALYLCASSPTGKSAGELFFGEGSRLTVL.

This chain joins TRBV10-3 and TRBJ2-2, with TRBD2 identical over 11 bases. CDR1 ENHRY and CDR2 SYGVKD come from the germline V gene. The trim removed 3 bases at V and 3 bases at J, leaving 3 bases unmatched. The CDR3 runs 16 residues. CDR3 amino acids: CAISEPGLADTGELFF. The CDR3 DNA follows: TGTGCCATCAGTGAACCGGGACTAGCGGACACCGGGGAGCTGTTTTTT.

The CDR3 is CASSLGPYNSPLHF. Written as DNA, the CDR3 is TGTGCCAGCAGCTTAGGTCCTTATAATTCACCCCTCCACTTT. This chain uses TRBV7-3 with TRBJ1-6; no clear D gene. Trimming stripped 2 bases from V and 4 bases from J, with 6 bases between. Germline loops: CDR1 SGHTA, CDR2 FQGTGA. This CDR3 is 14 amino acids long. Supplemented by reference TRBV7-3 and TRBJ1-6, the full variable domain reads GAGVSQTPSNKVTEKGKYVELRCDPISGHTALYWYRQSLGQGPEFLIYFQGTGAADDSGLPNDRFFAVRPEGSVSTLKIQRTERGDSAVYLCASSLGPYNSPLHFGNGTRLTVT.

This chain joins TRBV23-1 and TRBJ1-2; D unclear. TRBV23-1 is labeled an ORF, and its function is uncertain. V lost 0 bases and J 0 bases, leaving 8 bases between the germline ends. The CDR3 is 15 residues long. The DNA for the CDR3 is TGCGCCAGCAGTCAATCGGAGGCACCTAACTATGGCTACACCTTC. It translates to CASSQSEAPNYGYTF.

The chain joins TRBV29-1 to TRBJ2-7; D remains unclear. CDR1 and CDR2 (germline): SQVTM, ANQGSEA. The CDR3 totals 13 residues. V lost 5 bases to trimming and J lost 6 bases, with 17 bases between them. The CDR3 nucleotides are TGCAGCGTTACCCCCGGACGGTGGGGCGAGCAGTACTTC. Its translation: CSVTPGRWGEQYF.

V and J are TRBV21-1 and TRBJ2-2; whether TRBD1, the table's D call, matches the DNA was not checked. TRBV21-1 is classified as a pseudogene. This CDR3 is built from 16 residues. CDR3 amino acids: CASFTCGQGATGELFF. The DNA of the CDR3 is TGTGCCAGCTTTACATGTGGACAGGGGGCCACCGGGGAGCTGTTTTTT.

This CDR3 reads CASSSGENTGELFF. In DNA, the CDR3 is TGTGCCAGCAGCAGCGGGGAGAACACCGGGGAGCTGTTTTTT. V and J are TRBV9 and TRBJ2-2; 7 positions agree with TRBD2. CDR1 and CDR2 from the germline V gene are SGDLS and YYNGEE. V lost 4 bases and J lost 1; bases outside the gene matches: 1. The CDR3 consists of 14 residues. Full variable domain (remainder filled in from reference TRBV9 and TRBJ2-2): DSGVTQTPKHLITATGQRVTLRCSPRSGDLSVYWYQQSLDQGLQFLIQYYNGEERAKGNILERFSAQQFPDLHSELNLSSLELGDSALYFCASSSGENTGELFFGEGSRLTVL.

V is TRBV6-5 and J is TRBJ2-3; D perhaps matches TRBD2 (5 bases). Trimming left V 2 bases short and J 2 bases short, with 8 bases between. This CDR3 is built from 14 residues. Germline values: CDR1 MNHEY, CDR2 SVGAGI. The DNA of the CDR3 is TGTGCCAGCAGTTACAAGGGAGACACAGATACGCAGTATTTT. This translates into CASSYKGDTDTQYF.

The chain carries TRBV11-1 and TRBJ2-1, with D possibly matching TRBD2 (6 bases). From germline, CDR1 is SGHAT and CDR2 FQDESV (reference sequence). The V end was cut by 3 bases, the J end by 10 bases, with 7 bases between. The CDR3 runs to 11 residues. Here the CDR3 reads CASSLAGEQFF. CDR3 DNA: TGTGCCAGCAGCTTGGCGGGAGAGCAGTTCTTC.

The chain uses TRBV4-3 and TRBJ1-2; the D gene is possibly TRBD1 (5 bases). Deletions cut 4 bases from V and 4 bases from J, with 19 bases between. This CDR3 region has 16 residues. Germline loops: CDR1 LGHNA, CDR2 YSLEER. DNA of the CDR3: TGCGCCAGCAGCCCAGGCGGGGCCATTCTTATCTATGGCTACACCTTC. It codes for CASSPGGAILIYGYTF.